This is a list of T cell receptor beta chains from one sample in a study of blood T cell repertoires in COVID-19. This table comes from immunoSEQ multiplex PCR, and its TCRdb copy is limited to in-frame clones, with some not included. Of some 180,000 clones listed, roughly 82% are singletons. What was sequenced was peripheral blood. These TCRs come from a woman aged 55-70 years with COVID-19, enrolled during active disease. CDR3s include the opening cysteine and the closing phenylalanine or tryptophan. The D gene is left open where the match is weak. The listing skips clone size in some rows; elsewhere it reads once, few, many or a size class.

D	V	size	J	DNA	CDR3
-	TRBV5-1	-	TRBJ2-5	TGCGCCAGCAGCTTGTCTGCGGGTTGGGAGACCCAGTACTTC	CASSLSAGWETQYF
-	TRBV5-3	-	TRBJ1-5	TGTGCCAGAAGCTTTATCCTCCAATTCGCAAAGACAAAAGTTTATCAGCCCCAGCATTTT	CARSFILQFAKTKVYQPQHF
-	TRBV5-6	once	TRBJ1-6	TGTGCCAGCAGCTATTCGGACAGATCTAATTCACCCCTCCACTTT	CASSYSDRSNSPLHF
TRBD1	TRBV9	-	TRBJ1-1	TGTGCCAGCAGCGTAGAGGCCATAGGGACAGGGTCGAACACTGAAGCTTTCTTT	CASSVEAIGTGSNTEAFF
TRBD1	TRBV7-9	-	TRBJ1-2	TGTGCCAGCAGCGAGGGACAGAGATCTAGTGGCTACACCTTC	CASSEGQRSSGYTF
-	TRBV29-1	-	TRBJ1-1	TGCAGCGTTGTTCTGGGGCAGCACACTGAAGCTTTCTTT	CSVVLGQHTEAFF
-	TRBV30	-	TRBJ1-6	TGTGCCTGGAGTGATGGGGGCTCCAATTCACCCCTCCACTTT	CAWSDGGSNSPLHF
-	TRBV23-1	-	TRBJ2-7	TGCGCCAGCAGTCAATCGGGAGGACATTTCTACGAGCAGTACTTC	CASSQSGGHFYEQYF
TRBD1	TRBV5-1	-	TRBJ1-2	TGCGCCAGCAGCTTTGTCACAGGGGGTATCTATGGCTACACCTTC	CASSFVTGGIYGYTF
TRBD2	TRBV11-2	-	TRBJ2-1	TGTGCCAGCAGCCCTAGGAGCGGGGGCCAATACAATGAGCAGTTCTTC	CASSPRSGGQYNEQFF
TRBD1	TRBV5-1	once	TRBJ1-2	TGCGCCAGCAGCTTGTCGCAGGGGGCGAGTGGCTACACCTTC	CASSLSQGASGYTF
-	TRBV9	-	TRBJ1-5	TGTGCCAGCAGCGTAGGGGGGGGTTACAATCAGCCCCAGCATTTT	CASSVGGGYNQPQHF
TRBD2	TRBV5-1	-	TRBJ2-1	TGCGCCAGCAGCTTAGACGCGGGAGGCAATGAGCAGTTCTTC	CASSLDAGGNEQFF
-	TRBV27	-	TRBJ2-2	TGTGCCAGCAGGCAGGTTAACACCGGGGAGCTGTTTTTT	CASRQVNTGELFF
TRBD2	TRBV19	few	TRBJ2-3	TGTGCCAGTACCCTAGGGGTAGCGGGAGTCTCTAGGGGTACGCAGTATTTT	CASTLGVAGVSRGTQYF
TRBD1	TRBV6-5	-	TRBJ1-2	TGTGCCAGCAGTTCCCGGACAGGGGGGTTTGGCTACACCTTC	CASSSRTGGFGYTF
TRBD1	TRBV6-1	-	TRBJ1-4	TGTGCCAGCAGTGAAGATCCTCAGGGGGCCTTTGCAACTAATGAAAAACTGTTTTTT	CASSEDPQGAFATNEKLFF
TRBD2	TRBV5-4	-	TRBJ2-1	TGTGCCAGCAGCTTGGGCCGGGGGGGACACAATGAGCAGTTCTTC	CASSLGRGGHNEQFF
TRBD1	TRBV6-5	-	TRBJ1-2	TGTGCCACCCCGGCCGGGACAGGGGACTATGGCTACACCTTC	CATPAGTGDYGYTF
-	TRBV7-3	once	TRBJ2-2	TGTGCCAGCAGCTTACGGGAATCCGGGGAGCTGTTTTTT	CASSLRESGELFF
-	TRBV6-5	-	TRBJ1-1	TGTGCCAGCAGTTCCCATTTCAGGGGAAACACTGAAGCTTTCTTT	CASSSHFRGNTEAFF
-	TRBV24-1	once	TRBJ2-5	TGTGCCACCAGTGATTTTCAGCAGGAAGAGACCCAGTACTTC	CATSDFQQEETQYF
TRBD1	TRBV5-1	-	TRBJ1-2	TGCGCCAGCAGCTTTTCTCCGGGACAGAGCAAGATTTCGGTTGGCTACACCTTC	CASSFSPGQSKISVGYTF
TRBD2	TRBV7-9	-	TRBJ2-5	TGTGCCAGCAGCGCGGGACTAGCGCGGGAGACCCAGTACTTC	CASSAGLARETQYF
-	TRBV5-1	-	TRBJ2-2	TGCGCCAGCACCCCCGGGGGAGCCGGCGGGGAGCTGTTTTTT	CASTPGGAGGELFF
-	TRBV5-6	-	TRBJ2-1	TGTGCCAGCACCAAGAGGGTCCAGCTTAACAATGAGCAGTTCTTC	CASTKRVQLNNEQFF
-	TRBV18	once	TRBJ2-5	TGTGCCAGCTCGAAAAGAGGAGAGACCCAGTACTTC	CASSKRGETQYF
TRBD1	TRBV29-1	-	TRBJ2-7	TGCAGCGTCAGACAGGGTGCCTACGAGCAGTACTTC	CSVRQGAYEQYF
-	TRBV5-1	-	TRBJ2-1	TGCGCCAGCAGCCCTGACACCAGCTCCTACAATGAGCAGTTCTTC	CASSPDTSSYNEQFF
TRBD2	TRBV3-1/TRBV3-2	-	TRBJ2-3	TGTGCCAGCAGCCAAGATCGGAATAGCGGGGGGCATACGCAGTATTTT	CASSQDRNSGGHTQYF
TRBD1	TRBV29-1	-	TRBJ2-7	TGCAGCGTTGAAGAGACAGGGGCGGGTTACGAGCAGTACTTC	CSVEETGAGYEQYF
TRBD1	TRBV12-3/TRBV12-4	-	TRBJ2-3	TGTGCCAGCAGTCTGGGACAGCGGACGCAGTATTTT	CASSLGQRTQYF
TRBD2	TRBV5-1	-	TRBJ2-1	TGCGCCAGCAGAAAGATGGAAAGCGGGGACAATGAGCAGTTCTTC	CASRKMESGDNEQFF
TRBD2	TRBV6-2/TRBV6-3	-	TRBJ2-5	TGTGCCAGCAGTTACTCGACTAGCGGGGTGTACCAAGAGACCCAGTACTTC	CASSYSTSGVYQETQYF
-	TRBV29-1	-	TRBJ1-2	TGCAGCGTTGAAGGCACGCCGAGAGGCTACACCTTC	CSVEGTPRGYTF
-	TRBV7-2	-	TRBJ1-2	TGTGCCAGCAGCTTAACAATGGGGGGTGGCTACACCTTC	CASSLTMGGGYTF
-	TRBV21-1	-	TRBJ2-1	TGTGCCAGCAGTGACAGCTTCATCTTGGACAGGCACAATGAGCAGTTCTTC	CASSDSFILDRHNEQFF
-	TRBV18	-	TRBJ2-7	TGTGCCAGCTCCCTCGGAGGGGGCCCCTACGAGCAGTACTTC	CASSLGGGPYEQYF
-	TRBV5-1	few	TRBJ1-6	TGCGCCAGCAGGAGTGGGGGGGGACTAGGCCATTCACCCCTCCACTTT	CASRSGGGLGHSPLHF
-	TRBV4-3	-	TRBJ2-7	TGCGCCAGCAGCCAAGATCGAACAGGGATATACGAGCAGTACTTC	CASSQDRTGIYEQYF